This T cell receptor beta chain appears in the sequencing data of a study of cytomegalovirus exposure and HLA in healthy donors. Study context: Early on, a data release was issued that held 85 million to 95 million unique TCRs from HLA-typed donors. The study, taken as a whole, reports: Immune exposure information available was restricted to CMV serostatus.

In the PCR, 60 Vbeta and 13 Jbeta primers were used. Original processing methods: Later analysis identified 80 million to 90 million unique TCR beta chains, around 10 million shared. Sequencing was performed with immunoSEQ multiplex PCR; in TCRdb, only in-frame clones are kept and a portion is missing. Clone size and the V and J calls come from that table; the DNA yielded D and trimming. The table lists 150,000 to 200,000 clones, around 87% of them singletons. For this clone: No antigen is known for it. The sample holds other DNA sequences that translate to the same CDR3.

The V and J ends lost 3 bases and 8 bases respectively, with 14 bases between them. Germline CDR1 reads GTSNPN; CDR2 reads SVGIG (reference sequence). The CDR3 is 13 residues long. The chain employs TRBV30 and TRBJ1-3, with D perhaps matching TRBD1 (5 bases). This receptor was obtained from a woman aged 18 to 35 in good health and CMV-seronegative. The material sequenced was PBMCs. DNA for the CDR3: TGTGCCTGGAGCACCGGACACGATGACACCATATATTTT. Translated, it gives CAWSTGHDDTIYF.